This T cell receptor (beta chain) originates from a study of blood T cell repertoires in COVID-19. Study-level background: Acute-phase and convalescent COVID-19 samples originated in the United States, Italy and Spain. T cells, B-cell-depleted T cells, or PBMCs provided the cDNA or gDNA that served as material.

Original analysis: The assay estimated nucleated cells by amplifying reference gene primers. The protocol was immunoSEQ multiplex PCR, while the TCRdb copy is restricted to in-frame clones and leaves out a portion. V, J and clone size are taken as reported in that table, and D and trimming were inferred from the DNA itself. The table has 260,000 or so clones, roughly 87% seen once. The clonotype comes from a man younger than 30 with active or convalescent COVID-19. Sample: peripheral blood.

The CDR3 reads CASSQVGGGANTGELFF. In DNA, the CDR3 is TGTGCCAGCAGCCAAGTCGGCGGGGGGGCGAACACCGGGGAGCTGTTTTTT. This sequence joins TRBV3-1 (or the pseudogene TRBV3-2) and TRBJ2-2; 9 bases align to TRBD2. The J segment lost 0 bases and the V segment lost 1 base, leaving 3 bases of the junction unmatched. The CDR3 totals 17 residues. The V gene's germline CDR1 is LGHDT and CDR2 YNNKEL (reference sequence).